Listed here is a single T cell receptor beta chain. The antigen is unknown. Primers for the PCR totalled 60 Vbeta and 13 Jbeta. Measured with immunoSEQ multiplex PCR; TCRdb has only the in-frame clones, and not every one. The sample yields about 150,000 clones, about 80% seen once. The entry originates in a study of cytomegalovirus exposure and HLA in healthy donors. About the research overall: Earlier, 180 million or so T cells were analyzed, and over 95 million unique TCR beta sequences were found among them.

Notes on the study in general: Later analysis demonstrated an association between a missense DCLRE1C variant and TCR beta V- and J-gene trimming. Among TCR beta chains, those listed as cytomegalovirus-associated numbered some 170. It was reported in a later analysis that an Asian-associated ancestry cluster showed fewer N-insertions than the 666-donor mean.

The material sequenced was PBMCs. The sequence derives from a woman aged 40 to 49 in good health and CMV-seronegative.

CDR3 sequence reads: CASSLGTVVREQYF. CDR3 in DNA: TGCGCCAGCAGCTTGGGGACAGTGGTTCGCGAGCAGTACTTC. The chain links TRBV5-1 to TRBJ2-7; D perhaps matches TRBD1 (6 bases). The CDR3 contains 14 residues. The germline V and J ends were trimmed by 0 bases and 6 bases, with 13 bases remaining between them. Germline loops: CDR1 SGHRS, CDR2 YFSETQ.